A few counts support the clone carrying this TCR beta chain. This entry comes from a study of blood T cell repertoires in COVID-19. Only in-frame clones appear in the TCRdb table, and some are missing; sequencing was by immunoSEQ multiplex PCR. The sample has about 310,000 clones, over 75% seen once; the top ten hold 1%. The length of the CDR3 is 14 residues. CDR1 is SGHVS and CDR2 is FQNEAQ in the germline V gene. With V trimmed by 2 bases and J by 5 bases, 6 bases remained unmatched. V gene TRBV7-8 combines with J gene TRBJ2-7; 7 bases map to TRBD2. Source material: peripheral blood. This sequence originates from a man aged 45-65 years with active or convalescent COVID-19. The CDR3 spells CASSLNLAADEQYF. The CDR3 DNA reads as TGTGCCAGCAGCTTAAATCTAGCGGCCGACGAGCAGTACTTC.